This record concerns one T cell receptor (beta chain) sequence. There are 16 residues in the CDR3. V lost 8 bases and J lost 0; bases outside the gene matches: 12. From germline, CDR1 is SGHTA and CDR2 FQGNSA. As handled by the study authors: By means of reference gene primer amplification, nucleated cell counts were estimated. The protocol was immunoSEQ multiplex PCR, while the TCRdb copy is restricted to in-frame clones and leaves out a portion. Clone size and V and J calls were adopted from that table, with D and trimming inferred from the DNA. This sample has roughly 190,000 clones, with 70% to 85% found just once. Participants spanned ages about 18 to 90 years and resided in fewer than 30 US areas. Donors of Cohort 3 who recovered were those that had two negative PCRs, clearance, or symptom resolution. This sample was taken from a study of blood T cell repertoires in COVID-19. Study-wide context: Sites in the United States, Italy and Spain provided acute and convalescent COVID-19 samples.

This TCR derives from a woman in her twenties or thirties who had recovered from COVID-19. The V gene is TRBV7-2, the J gene TRBJ1-1; TRBD1 agrees at 7 bases. Sequencing was performed on PBMCs or T cells enriched from blood (not recorded which). The chain's CDR3 is CASSYTGATMNTEAFF. The DNA for the CDR3 is TGTGCCAGCTCGTATACAGGGGCAACCATGAACACTGAAGCTTTCTTT.